This TCR beta chain was captured in a study of post-analysis software for immune sequencing data. About the research overall: Courses of disease covered relapsing-remitting, secondary progressive and progressive-relapsing multiple sclerosis. Study-wide points: Compared with controls, patients had more of about 5 TRBV segments, including TRBV5-6, TRBV5-1 and TRBV20-1. Samples sharing a preparation batch grouped tightly together when assessed by F measure. When compared against controls, multiple sclerosis patients showed significantly lower normalized Chao1 diversity.

Libraries were made from TCR beta cDNA, and they carried unique molecular identifiers. Roughly 500,000 cDNA molecules came from 1 to 10 million T cells. TCRdb processed the PCR reads anew with MiXCR; each CDR3 protein has one entry. Of about 760,000 distinct CDR3 sequences in the sample, around 27% were seen once. This CDR3 spans 14 amino acids. Germline CDR1 DFQATT, CDR2 SNEGSKA (reference sequence). Unmatched junction bases numbered 13, after V lost 3 bases and J lost 13 bases. This clonotype is a singleton in its sample. No antigen is known for it. The genes are TRBV20-1 and TRBJ2-5; 11 bases fit TRBD2. The origin of this receptor is a girl aged 10-17 years with multiple sclerosis. The sequencing input was blood. CDR3 nucleotide sequence: TGCAGTGCTAGGACTAGCGGGACGGGATACGAGCGGTACTTC. Translated: CSARTSGTGYERYF.